This T cell receptor beta chain is drawn from a study of cytomegalovirus exposure and HLA in healthy donors. It was with 60 Vbeta and 13 Jbeta primers that the PCR ran. Clones were sequenced by immunoSEQ multiplex PCR, and TCRdb holds only the in-frame ones, with some missing. Here the sample spans 130,000 to 150,000 clones, 78% being singletons. Sequencing was carried out using PBMCs. The sequence came from a man aged 40-50 years in good health and CMV-seropositive.

The CDR3 loop reads CASSSGTDEQYF. The CDR3 coding sequence is TGTGCCAGCAGCTCCGGGACAGACGAGCAGTACTTC. The V call is TRBV5-4, the J call TRBJ2-7, with 7 positions matching TRBD1. The V segment lost 3 bases and the J segment 5 bases; nucleotides outside the gene matches: 2. The CDR3 has 12 residues. Germline loops: CDR1 SGHNT, CDR2 YYREEE (reference sequence).